Below are 19 T cell receptor beta chains sequenced from a single sample in a study of cytomegalovirus exposure and HLA in healthy donors. Clones were read by immunoSEQ multiplex PCR, and TCRdb kept only the in-frame ones, dropping some. The table lists approximately 200,000 clones, approximately 80% of them singletons. The sample comprised PBMCs. These receptors came from a woman aged 30 to 39 in good health and CMV-seropositive.

V gene TRBV5-1 combines with J gene TRBJ1-3; TRBD1 is a possible D gene (6 bases). V was clipped by 4 bases and J by 1 base, with 6 bases between them. Germline V CDR1 and CDR2: SGHRS, YFSETQ. The CDR3 extends over 13 amino acids. The CDR3 reads CASSQGSGNTIYF. CDR3 nucleotides: TGCGCCAGCAGCCAGGGGTCTGGAAACACCATATATTTT.

The V call is TRBV18, the J call TRBJ1-1, with a tentative D call TRBD1 (6 bases). Germline V CDR1 and CDR2: KGHSH, LQKENI. This CDR3 comprises 13 residues. V lost 3 bases to trimming and J lost 6 bases, with 11 bases between them. CDR3: CASSPQGSAEAFF. The CDR3 DNA is TGTGCCAGCTCACCGCAGGGGTCGGCTGAAGCTTTCTTT.

By sample share, this clone is medium-sized. V is TRBV29-1 and J is TRBJ2-7; D is undetermined. The CDR3 consists of 13 residues. Looked up from germline, CDR1 is SQVTM and CDR2 is ANQGSEA. V dropped 4 bases and J dropped 5 bases, with 15 bases sitting between them. CDR3 bases: TGCAGCGTTGTACACACCGTCATTCACGAGCAGTACTTC. Translated, it gives CSVVHTVIHEQYF.

The chain combines TRBV29-1 with TRBJ2-7; 7 bases agree with TRBD2. Losses at the gene ends were 4 bases for V and 2 bases for J; bases not matched to a gene: 8. Germline V CDR1 and CDR2: SQVTM, ANQGSEA. The CDR3 runs 14 residues. CDR3 DNA: TGCAGCGTTGGGGAGGGAGGGCCGACCTACGAGCAGTACTTC. It translates to CSVGEGGPTYEQYF.

This chain connects TRBV19 to TRBJ2-7, with 13 bases aligning to TRBD2. Germline V CDR1 and CDR2: LNHDA, SQIVND (reference sequence). The CDR3 consists of 15 residues. J gave up 4 bases and V 4 bases, and 4 bases lay outside the gene matches. CDR3: CASSTPGLAGYEQYF. In nucleotides, the CDR3 is TGTGCCAGTAGTACACCGGGACTAGCGGGATACGAGCAGTACTTC.

The genes are TRBV5-1 and TRBJ1-5; the D is unclear. V lost 4 bases, J lost 5 bases, and 13 bases lay in between. Per the germline V gene, CDR1 is SGHRS and CDR2 is YFSETQ. This CDR3 is built from 14 residues. CDR3 sequence reads: CASSPTSKDQPQHF. The CDR3 region has the DNA TGCGCCAGCAGCCCTACTAGCAAGGATCAGCCCCAGCATTTT. The full variable domain, completed using reference TRBV5-1 and TRBJ1-5, is KAGVTQTPRYLIKTRGQQVTLSCSPISGHRSVSWYQQTPGQGLQFLFEYFSETQRNKGNFPGRFSGRQFSNSRSEMNVSTLELGDSALYLCASSPTSKDQPQHFGDGTRLSIL.

The CDR3 region is CASSLRLAGEQYF. The CDR3 DNA sequence: TGTGCCAGCAGTTTACGGCTAGCGGGGGAGCAGTACTTC. This sequence joins TRBV27 and TRBJ2-7; 9 bases line up with TRBD2. The CDR3 runs 13 residues. The V gene's germline CDR1 is MNHEY and CDR2 SMNVEV (reference sequence). V shed 2 bases and J 7 bases; nucleotides not matched to a gene: 3.

The V gene is TRBV6-4, the J gene TRBJ2-7; 8 nucleotides align to TRBD2. The germline gives CDR1 MRHNA, CDR2 SNTAGT. Trimming removed 3 bases from V and 9 bases from J; junction bases left unmatched: 7. The CDR3 is 13 residues long. CDR3 coding DNA: TGTGCCAGCAGTGAGGAGCGGGAGACGAGGCAGTACTTC. Protein product: CASSEERETRQYF.

The gene calls are TRBV7-2 and TRBJ2-3; TRBD2 matches at 7 bases. V dropped 0 bases and J dropped 1; count of bases not matched to a gene: 4. CDR1 SGHTA and CDR2 FQGNSA come from the germline V gene. This CDR3 has 16 amino acids. CDR3 in amino acids: CASSLAASGRTDTQYF. In DNA form, the CDR3 reads TGTGCCAGCAGCTTAGCCGCTAGCGGTCGCACAGATACGCAGTATTTT. The full variable domain, rest sourced from reference TRBV7-2 and TRBJ2-3, is GAGVSQSPSNKVTEKGKDVELRCDPISGHTALYWYRQSLGQGLEFLIYFQGNSAPDKSGLPSDRFSAERTGGSVSTLTIQRTQQEDSAVYLCASSLAASGRTDTQYFGPGTRLTVL.

The rearrangement uses TRBV15 and TRBJ2-7; weak D call: TRBD1 (5 bases). Trimming left V 5 bases short and J 4 bases short, with 21 bases between. The CDR3 covers 16 residues. Germline V CDR1 and CDR2: LNHNV, YYDKDF (reference sequence). Written as DNA, the CDR3 is TGTGCCACCAGCGCGTCGACAGACTGGATGAGTTACGAGCAGTACTTC. It yields the protein CATSASTDWMSYEQYF.

This chain joins TRBV10-3 and TRBJ1-1, with D possibly matching TRBD1 (6 bases). This CDR3 comprises 13 residues. Germline CDR1 is ENHRY and CDR2 is SYGVKD. The V end lost 7 bases, the J end lost 0 bases, and 9 bases lay between the germline ends. CDR3 sequence reads: CAINRALNTEAFF. DNA for the CDR3: TGTGCCATCAACAGGGCCCTGAACACTGAAGCTTTCTTT.

This rearrangement joins TRBV5-1 to TRBJ1-2, with D unclear. In germline, CDR1 is SGHRS, CDR2 YFSETQ. The germline V and J ends were trimmed by 0 bases and 6 bases, with 12 bases remaining between them. This CDR3 is built from 14 residues. This CDR3 is CASSLEYRGDGYTF. Written as DNA, the CDR3 is TGCGCCAGCAGCTTGGAATACCGCGGGGATGGCTACACCTTC. The variable domain in full, completed from reference TRBV5-1 and TRBJ1-2, reads KAGVTQTPRYLIKTRGQQVTLSCSPISGHRSVSWYQQTPGQGLQFLFEYFSETQRNKGNFPGRFSGRQFSNSRSEMNVSTLELGDSALYLCASSLEYRGDGYTFGSGTRLTVV.

The chain recombines TRBV7-6 with TRBJ2-5; D remains ambiguous. V lost 8 bases and J 5 bases, leaving 9 bases between the germline ends. Germline CDR1 SGHVS, CDR2 FNYEAQ. This CDR3 is built from 11 residues. CDR3: CASGSWETQYF. In nucleotides, the CDR3 is TGTGCCAGCGGTAGCTGGGAGACCCAGTACTTC.

Notes on this clone: The junction differs from germline at one of its ends, possibly a read error. The chain is built from TRBV7-7 and TRBJ2-1; D may be TRBD1 (6 bases). The CDR3 runs 13 residues. CDR1 and CDR2 from the germline V gene are SSHAT and FNYEAQ (reference sequence). The CDR3 here is CASSFDRTNEQFF. For the CDR3, the DNA is TGTGCTAGCAGCTTCGACAGGACGAATGAGCAGTTCTTC.

The V call is TRBV6-5, the J call TRBJ1-2; D unclear. Germline assignment: CDR1 MNHEY and CDR2 SVGAGI. CDR3 length: 13 residues. The germline V and J ends were trimmed by 2 bases and 8 bases, with 12 bases remaining between them. This CDR3 is CASSYRYQEGYTF. CDR3 coding DNA: TGTGCCAGCAGTTACCGATACCAAGAGGGCTACACCTTC.

The chain uses TRBV5-1 and TRBJ2-1; D gene unclear. Germline CDR1 is SGHRS and CDR2 is YFSETQ. Trimming stripped 0 bases from V and 3 bases from J, with 10 bases between. This CDR3 has 15 amino acids. This CDR3 reads CASSLANALYNEQFF. In DNA form, the CDR3 reads TGCGCCAGCAGCTTGGCTAACGCCCTCTACAATGAGCAGTTCTTC.

The chain combines TRBV11-2 with TRBJ2-7; TRBD2 is a possible D gene (6 bases). Germline CDR1 is SGHAT and CDR2 is FQNNGV. CDR3 size: 15 residues. Trimming stripped 0 bases from V and 5 bases from J, with 14 bases between. The CDR3 DNA is TGTGCCAGCAGCTTAGACCCCGGAGGGAGGAACGAGCAGTACTTC. Protein product: CASSLDPGGRNEQYF. Full variable domain (rest looked up from reference TRBV11-2 and TRBJ2-7): EAGVAQSPRYKIIEKRQSVAFWCNPISGHATLYWYQQILGQGPKLLIQFQNNGVVDDSQLPKDRFSAERLKGVDSTLKIQPAKLEDSAVYLCASSLDPGGRNEQYFGPGTRLTVT.

The V call is TRBV10-3, the J call TRBJ2-7; maybe TRBD2 (6 bases). Trimming removed 10 bases from V and 1 base from J, with 8 bases in between. This CDR3 comprises 11 residues. CDR1 and CDR2 from the germline V gene are ENHRY and SYGVKD. The CDR3 here is CATGGSYEQYF. The CDR3 bases are TGTGCCACCGGGGGTTCCTACGAGCAGTACTTC.

This chain connects TRBV5-1 to TRBJ1-4; unclear D gene. There are 13 residues in the CDR3. Germline V CDR1 and CDR2: SGHRS, YFSETQ. V was trimmed by 0 bases and J by 11 bases, leaving 11 bases between them. The DNA of the CDR3 is TGCGCCAGCAGCTTGGACACGGGGTGGAAACTGTTTTTT. It encodes CASSLDTGWKLFF.